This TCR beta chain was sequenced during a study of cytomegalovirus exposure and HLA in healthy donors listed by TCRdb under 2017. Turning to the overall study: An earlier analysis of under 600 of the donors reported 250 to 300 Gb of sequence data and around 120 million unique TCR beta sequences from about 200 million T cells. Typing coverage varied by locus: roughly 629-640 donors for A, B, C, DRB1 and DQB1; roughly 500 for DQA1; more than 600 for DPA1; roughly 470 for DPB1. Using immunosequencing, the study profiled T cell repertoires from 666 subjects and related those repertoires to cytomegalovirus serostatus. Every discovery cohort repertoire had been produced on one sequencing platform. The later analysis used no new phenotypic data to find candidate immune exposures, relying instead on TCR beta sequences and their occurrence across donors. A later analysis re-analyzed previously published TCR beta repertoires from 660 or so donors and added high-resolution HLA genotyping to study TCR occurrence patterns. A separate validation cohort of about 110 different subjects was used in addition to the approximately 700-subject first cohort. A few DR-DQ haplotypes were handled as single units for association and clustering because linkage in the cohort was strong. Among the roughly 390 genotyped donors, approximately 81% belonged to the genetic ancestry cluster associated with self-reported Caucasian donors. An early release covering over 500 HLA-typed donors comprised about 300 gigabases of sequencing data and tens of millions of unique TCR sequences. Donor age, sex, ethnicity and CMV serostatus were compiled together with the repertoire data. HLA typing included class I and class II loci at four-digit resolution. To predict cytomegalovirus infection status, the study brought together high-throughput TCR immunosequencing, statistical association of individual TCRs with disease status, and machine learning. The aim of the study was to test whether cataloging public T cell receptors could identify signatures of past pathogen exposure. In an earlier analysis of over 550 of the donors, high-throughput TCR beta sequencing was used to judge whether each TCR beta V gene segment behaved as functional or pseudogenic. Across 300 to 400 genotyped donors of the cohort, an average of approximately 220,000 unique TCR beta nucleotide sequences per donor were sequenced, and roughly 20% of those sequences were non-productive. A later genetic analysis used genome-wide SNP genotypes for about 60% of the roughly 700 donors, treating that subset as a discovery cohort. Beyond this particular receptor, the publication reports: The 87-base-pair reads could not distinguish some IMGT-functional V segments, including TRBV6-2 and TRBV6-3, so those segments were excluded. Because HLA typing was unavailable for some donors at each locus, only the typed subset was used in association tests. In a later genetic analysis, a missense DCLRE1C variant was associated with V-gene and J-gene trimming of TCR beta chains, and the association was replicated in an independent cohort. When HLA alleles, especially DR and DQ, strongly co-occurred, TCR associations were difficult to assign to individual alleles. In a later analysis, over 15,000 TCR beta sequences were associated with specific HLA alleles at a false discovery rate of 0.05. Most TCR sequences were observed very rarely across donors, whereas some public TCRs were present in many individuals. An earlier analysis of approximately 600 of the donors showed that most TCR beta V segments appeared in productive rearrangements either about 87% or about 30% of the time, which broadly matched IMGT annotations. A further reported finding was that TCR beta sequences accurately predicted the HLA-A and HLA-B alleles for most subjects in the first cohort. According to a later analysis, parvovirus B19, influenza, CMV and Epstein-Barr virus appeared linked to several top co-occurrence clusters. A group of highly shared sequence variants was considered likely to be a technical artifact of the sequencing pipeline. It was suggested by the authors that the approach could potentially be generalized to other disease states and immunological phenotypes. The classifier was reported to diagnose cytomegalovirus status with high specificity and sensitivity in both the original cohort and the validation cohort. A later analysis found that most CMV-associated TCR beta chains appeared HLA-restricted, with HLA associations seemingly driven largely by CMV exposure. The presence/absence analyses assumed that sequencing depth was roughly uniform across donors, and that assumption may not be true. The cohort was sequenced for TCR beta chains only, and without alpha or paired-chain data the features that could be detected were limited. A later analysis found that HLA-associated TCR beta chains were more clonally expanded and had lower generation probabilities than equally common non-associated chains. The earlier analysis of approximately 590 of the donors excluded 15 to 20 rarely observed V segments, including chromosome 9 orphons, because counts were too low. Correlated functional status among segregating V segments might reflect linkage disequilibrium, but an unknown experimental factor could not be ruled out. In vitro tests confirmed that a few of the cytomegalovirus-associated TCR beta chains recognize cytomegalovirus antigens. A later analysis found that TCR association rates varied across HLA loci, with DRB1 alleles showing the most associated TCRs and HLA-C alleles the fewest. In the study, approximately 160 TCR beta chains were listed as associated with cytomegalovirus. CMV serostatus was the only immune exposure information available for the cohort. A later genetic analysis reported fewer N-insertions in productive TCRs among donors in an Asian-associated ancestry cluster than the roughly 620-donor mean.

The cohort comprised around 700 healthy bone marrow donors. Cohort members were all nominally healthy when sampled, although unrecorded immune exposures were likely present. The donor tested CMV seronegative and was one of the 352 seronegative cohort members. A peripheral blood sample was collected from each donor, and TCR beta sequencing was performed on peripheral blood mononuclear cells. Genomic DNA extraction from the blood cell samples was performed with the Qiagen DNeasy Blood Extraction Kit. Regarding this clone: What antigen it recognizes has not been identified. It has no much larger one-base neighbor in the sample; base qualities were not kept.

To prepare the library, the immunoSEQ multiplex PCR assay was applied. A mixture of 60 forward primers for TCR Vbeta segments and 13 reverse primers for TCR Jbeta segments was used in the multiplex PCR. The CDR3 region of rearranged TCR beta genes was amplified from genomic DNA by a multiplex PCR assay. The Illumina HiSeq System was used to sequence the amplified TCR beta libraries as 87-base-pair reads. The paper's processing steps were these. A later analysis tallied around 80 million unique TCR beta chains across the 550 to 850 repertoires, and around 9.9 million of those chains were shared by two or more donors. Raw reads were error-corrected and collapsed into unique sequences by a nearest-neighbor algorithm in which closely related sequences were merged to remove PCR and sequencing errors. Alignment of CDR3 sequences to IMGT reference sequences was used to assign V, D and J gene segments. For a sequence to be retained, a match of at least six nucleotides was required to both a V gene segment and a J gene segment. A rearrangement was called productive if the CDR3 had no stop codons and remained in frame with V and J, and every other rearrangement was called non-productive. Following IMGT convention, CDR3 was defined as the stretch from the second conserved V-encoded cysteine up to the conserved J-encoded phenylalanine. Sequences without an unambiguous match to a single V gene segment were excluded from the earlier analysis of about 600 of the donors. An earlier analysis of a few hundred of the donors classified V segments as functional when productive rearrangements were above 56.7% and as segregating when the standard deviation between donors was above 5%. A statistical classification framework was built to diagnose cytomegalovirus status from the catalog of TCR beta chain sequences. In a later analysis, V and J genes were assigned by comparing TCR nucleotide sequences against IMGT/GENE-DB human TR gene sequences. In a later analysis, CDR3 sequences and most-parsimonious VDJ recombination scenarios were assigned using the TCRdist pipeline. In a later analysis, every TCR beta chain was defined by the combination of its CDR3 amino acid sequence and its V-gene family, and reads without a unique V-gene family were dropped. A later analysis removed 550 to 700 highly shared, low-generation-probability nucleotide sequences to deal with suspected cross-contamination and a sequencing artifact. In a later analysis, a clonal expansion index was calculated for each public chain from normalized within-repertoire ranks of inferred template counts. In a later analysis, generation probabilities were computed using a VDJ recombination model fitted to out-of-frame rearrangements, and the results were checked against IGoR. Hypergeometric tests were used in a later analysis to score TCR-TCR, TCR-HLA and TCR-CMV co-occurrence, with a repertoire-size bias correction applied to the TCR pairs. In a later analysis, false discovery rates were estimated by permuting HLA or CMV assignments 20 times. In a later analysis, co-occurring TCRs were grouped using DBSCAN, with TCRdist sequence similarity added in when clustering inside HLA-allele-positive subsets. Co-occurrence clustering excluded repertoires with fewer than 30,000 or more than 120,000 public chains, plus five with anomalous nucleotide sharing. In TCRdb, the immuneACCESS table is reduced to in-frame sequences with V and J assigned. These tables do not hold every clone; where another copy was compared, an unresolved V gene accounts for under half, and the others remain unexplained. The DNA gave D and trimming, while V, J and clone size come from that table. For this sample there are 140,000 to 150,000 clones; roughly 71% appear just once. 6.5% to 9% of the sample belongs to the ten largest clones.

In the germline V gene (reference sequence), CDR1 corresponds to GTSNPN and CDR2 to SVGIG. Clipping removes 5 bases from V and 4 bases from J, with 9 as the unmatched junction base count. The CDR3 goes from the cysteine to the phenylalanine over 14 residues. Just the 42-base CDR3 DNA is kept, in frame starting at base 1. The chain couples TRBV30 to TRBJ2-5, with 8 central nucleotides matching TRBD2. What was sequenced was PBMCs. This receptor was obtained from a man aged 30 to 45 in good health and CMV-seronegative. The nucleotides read TGTGCCTGGGACGGGGGGGGAAGTAGAGAGACCCAGTACTTC. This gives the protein CAWDGGGSRETQYF.